The 14 T cell receptor beta chains given below trace back to one sample, sequenced in a study of blood T cell repertoires in COVID-19. Assay: immunoSEQ multiplex PCR; the TCRdb copy retains only in-frame clones and omits some. The data hold roughly 60,000 clones, with about 80% observed a single time. Sequencing was performed on peripheral blood. These receptors all come from a man between 60 and 75 years old with acute or convalescent COVID-19.

The gene calls are TRBV5-5 and TRBJ1-4; a weak D match, TRBD1 (6 bases). This CDR3 is 12 amino acids long. V gave up 4 bases and J gave up 8 bases, with 9 bases separating them. Germline CDR1 reads SGHKS; CDR2 reads YYEKEE (reference sequence). Here the CDR3 reads CASSVTGEKLFF. CDR3 DNA sequence: TGTGCCAGCAGCGTTACAGGGGAAAAACTGTTTTTT. The full variable domain, rest sourced from reference TRBV5-5 and TRBJ1-4, is DAGVTQSPTHLIKTRGQQVTLRCSPISGHKSVSWYQQVLGQGPQFIFQYYEKEERGRGNFPDRFSARQFPNYSSELNVNALLLGDSALYLCASSVTGEKLFFGSGTQLSVL.

The chain recombines TRBV25-1 with TRBJ2-7, with 8 bases identical to TRBD1. V lost 4 bases to trimming and J lost 1 base; unmatched junction nucleotides: 6. Germline CDR1 reads MGHDK; CDR2 reads SYGVNS. This CDR3 contains 15 residues. The DNA of the CDR3 is TGTGCCAGCAGTGCCCCGGGACAGGTGTCCTACGAGCAGTACTTC. It codes for CASSAPGQVSYEQYF.

The chain employs TRBV18 and TRBJ2-2; tentatively, D is TRBD2 (6 bases). V lost 2 bases to trimming and J lost 5 bases, with 21 bases between them. CDR1 is KGHSH and CDR2 is LQKENI in the germline V gene. The CDR3 spans 18 residues. The CDR3 DNA is TGTGCCAGCTCACCAAACTCTCCAGGGACGGGGGAAACCGGGGAGCTGTTTTTT. It encodes CASSPNSPGTGETGELFF.

The chain carries TRBV2 and TRBJ2-1; D not certain. The CDR3 extends over 12 amino acids. The germline CDR1 and CDR2 sequences are SNHLY and FYNNEI. V was trimmed by 7 bases and J by 11 bases, leaving 15 bases between them. CDR3 loop: CASTPGLSKQFF. DNA of the CDR3: TGTGCCAGCACCCCTGGTCTTTCTAAGCAGTTCTTC.

The V and J genes are TRBV5-1 and TRBJ2-5; D not resolved. The V end lost 1 base, the J end lost 1 base, and 8 bases lay between the germline ends. CDR1 SGHRS and CDR2 YFSETQ come from the germline V gene. CDR3 size: 14 residues. CDR3: CASSLTVAQETQYF. The CDR3 DNA is TGCGCCAGCAGCTTGACAGTCGCCCAAGAGACCCAGTACTTC.

Concerning this clone itself: Likely a read error: the CDR3 ends without its conserved phenylalanine or tryptophan. V and J are TRBV28 and TRBJ1-2; D may be TRBD1 (5 bases). The CDR3 is 14 residues long. Germline loops: CDR1 MDHEN, CDR2 SYDVKM. The V and J ends lost 7 bases and 4 bases respectively, with 16 bases between them. The CDR3 DNA sequence: TGTGCCAGCACCCCCGGGGGGGTTGGCTATGGCTACACCCTC. Translating it yields CASTPGGVGYGYTL.

The count of this clone is one. The V call is TRBV7-9, the J call TRBJ2-7; D is ambiguous. Germline CDR1 is SEHNR and CDR2 is FQNEAQ (reference sequence). CDR3 length: 11 residues. Between the trimmed V and J ends, which lost 5 bases and 3 bases, there was a span of 5 bases. CDR3 sequence (DNA): TGTGCCAGCAGCGTACTCTACGAGCAGTACTTC. Protein: CASSVLYEQYF.

The CDR3 DNA is TGCGCCAGCAGCTCGGGTCAGGGGTATGAAAAACTGTTTTTT. Encoded protein: CASSSGQGYEKLFF. The V call is TRBV5-1, the J call TRBJ1-4, with a weak D call TRBD1 (6 bases). Trimming took off 3 bases at V and 6 bases at J, with 12 bases between the two ends. Germline V gene sequence: CDR1 SGHRS, CDR2 YFSETQ. The CDR3 has 14 amino acids.

In nucleotides, the CDR3 is TGTGCCAGCAGTAGGACAGGGAACTATGGCTACACCTTC. This codes for CASSRTGNYGYTF. The rearrangement links TRBV6-5 to TRBJ1-2; 8 nucleotides match TRBD1. Germline lookup yields CDR1 MNHEY and CDR2 SVGAGI. V lost 5 bases to trimming and J lost 2 bases; unmatched junction nucleotides: 1. The CDR3 is 13 residues long.

The chain couples TRBV19 to TRBJ2-5; TRBD2 aligns across 8 bases. V trimming: 3 bases; J trimming: 4 bases; junction bases outside the gene matches: 7. This CDR3 contains 15 residues. The germline CDR1 and CDR2 sequences are LNHDA and SQIVND (reference sequence). CDR3 sequence reads: CASSIGRGVGETQYF. DNA for the CDR3: TGTGCCAGTAGTATCGGGCGGGGGGTAGGAGAGACCCAGTACTTC.

The rearrangement uses TRBV19 and TRBJ1-5, with D possibly TRBD1 on 6 matching bases. Germline V lookup: CDR1 LNHDA, CDR2 SQIVND (reference sequence). V was trimmed by 10 bases and J by 5 bases, leaving 15 bases between them. This CDR3 contains 13 residues. The DNA for the CDR3 is TGTGCCACCTCCGGGACAACAGATCAGCCCCAGCATTTT. Protein: CATSGTTDQPQHF.

The chain uses TRBV2 and TRBJ1-4, with unresolved D. The V gene lost 3 bases and the J gene lost 0 bases, with 11 bases spanning the gap. CDR1 and CDR2 (germline): SNHLY, FYNNEI. There are 16 residues in the CDR3. As DNA, the CDR3 is TGTGCCAGCAGTGACCTCAGATCCGCAACTAATGAAAAACTGTTTTTT. This sequence encodes CASSDLRSATNEKLFF.

This clone was recorded once. CDR3 nucleotide sequence: TGCGCCAGCAGCCAAGATAGTCTAGGGGCACATCAGCCCCAGCATTTT. Its protein is CASSQDSLGAHQPQHF. The chain links TRBV4-1 to TRBJ1-5; D possibly corresponds to TRBD1 (5 bases). Deletions cut 0 bases from V and 5 bases from J, with 14 bases between. From germline, CDR1 is MGHRA and CDR2 YSYEKL. The CDR3 sequence is 16 residues long.

This chain joins TRBV7-3 and TRBJ1-2, with D possibly TRBD1 on 6 matching bases. The germline V and J ends were trimmed by 3 bases and 6 bases, with 14 bases remaining between them. CDR1 SGHTA and CDR2 FQGTGA come from the germline V gene. The CDR3 length is 14 residues. CDR3 sequence reads: CASSLAQGRDGYTF. In DNA form, the CDR3 reads TGTGCCAGCAGCTTGGCTCAGGGGAGGGATGGCTACACCTTC.